This T cell receptor beta chain was found in a study of PD-1 blockade in mismatch repair-deficient tumors. Generated by immunoSEQ multiplex PCR, the TCRdb table keeps only in-frame clones and is missing some. The sample carries around 17,000 clones, roughly 84% recorded once. The trim removed 3 bases at V and 5 bases at J, leaving 3 bases unmatched. CDR3 size: 15 residues. The germline V gene encodes CDR1 MNHEY and CDR2 SMNVEV (reference sequence). The origin of this receptor is an adult with mismatch repair-deficient cancer. The starting material was PBMCs, obtained approximately 22 weeks after starting pembrolizumab. This chain joins TRBV27 and TRBJ1-6, with 8 bases identical to TRBD1. The DNA of the CDR3 is TGTGCCAGCAGTTTGATGGGACAGGATAATTCACCCCTCCACTTT. Translated, it gives CASSLMGQDNSPLHF.